The rows below give T cell receptor beta chains drawn from one sample of a study of CD8 T cells in ankylosing spondylitis. In TCRdb, the 5' RACE reads were re-called with MiXCR into one record per CDR3 protein. This sample has about 360,000 distinct CDR3 sequences, with 20% found just once. Sequencing used blood, either unsorted or a sorted T cell fraction (not recorded which). The receptors were sampled from a male donor with ankylosing spondylitis or in good health (not recorded which). The CDR3 runs from the conserved cysteine through the conserved F or W. The order of the fields is J gene, V gene, CDR3 protein.

j_gene: TRBJ1-6
v_gene: TRBV28
CDR3aa: CASSLEGEYSPLHF

j_gene: TRBJ2-2
v_gene: TRBV28
CDR3aa: CASSFLTGRANGELFF

j_gene: TRBJ2-5
v_gene: TRBV7-9
CDR3aa: CASSGTGQETQYF

j_gene: TRBJ2-2
v_gene: TRBV29-1
CDR3aa: CSGGGGDTGELFF

j_gene: TRBJ1-6
v_gene: TRBV6-1
CDR3aa: CASSEMLGGGLSPLHF

j_gene: TRBJ2-3
v_gene: TRBV5-1
CDR3aa: CASSFTSGGPTDTQYF

j_gene: TRBJ1-2
v_gene: TRBV29-1
CDR3aa: CSGRVGYGYTF

j_gene: TRBJ2-1
v_gene: TRBV29-1
CDR3aa: CSVVSGDRDNEQFF

j_gene: TRBJ2-1
v_gene: TRBV10-3
CDR3aa: CAINPSASYNEQFF

j_gene: TRBJ2-7
v_gene: TRBV6-1
CDR3aa: CASSDDRGPYEQYF

j_gene: TRBJ2-1
v_gene: TRBV12-3/TRBV12-4
CDR3aa: CASSSPEAGIYNEQFF

j_gene: TRBJ2-2
v_gene: TRBV6-1
CDR3aa: CASSPQRTGELFF

j_gene: TRBJ1-1
v_gene: TRBV20-1
CDR3aa: CSARQGEAFF

j_gene: TRBJ2-3
v_gene: TRBV9
CDR3aa: CASSADGDTQYF

j_gene: TRBJ2-5
v_gene: TRBV6-1
CDR3aa: CASSPLAERRFETQYF

j_gene: TRBJ2-2
v_gene: TRBV7-2
CDR3aa: CASSLLSWEELFF

j_gene: TRBJ2-3
v_gene: TRBV9
CDR3aa: CASSHNTDTQYF

j_gene: TRBJ2-1
v_gene: TRBV7-7
CDR3aa: CASSLRLIGTGVGNEQFF

j_gene: TRBJ2-3
v_gene: TRBV2
CDR3aa: CASRAGLAGDYLISSTDTQYF

j_gene: TRBJ2-3
v_gene: TRBV7-9
CDR3aa: CASSHGLAGEDTQYF

j_gene: TRBJ2-5
v_gene: TRBV11-1
CDR3aa: CASSLPSTGTGLQETQYF

j_gene: TRBJ2-2
v_gene: TRBV12-3/TRBV12-4
CDR3aa: CASSHGGGELFF

j_gene: TRBJ2-2
v_gene: TRBV11-1
CDR3aa: CASSQNVDTGELFF

j_gene: TRBJ2-1
v_gene: TRBV6-1
CDR3aa: CASNHPSYNEQFF

j_gene: TRBJ1-2
v_gene: TRBV27
CDR3aa: CASSQTGGGNYGYTF

j_gene: TRBJ2-7
v_gene: TRBV5-5
CDR3aa: CASSWWTETYEQYF

j_gene: TRBJ1-1
v_gene: TRBV12-3/TRBV12-4
CDR3aa: CASRPREGGRAFF

j_gene: TRBJ2-1
v_gene: TRBV4-1
CDR3aa: CASRFGLVPSPNEQFF

j_gene: TRBJ2-3
v_gene: TRBV6-2/TRBV6-3
CDR3aa: CASSYVPGSTDTQYF

j_gene: TRBJ2-7
v_gene: TRBV7-9
CDR3aa: CASSPRTEYEQYF

j_gene: TRBJ1-2
v_gene: TRBV29-1
CDR3aa: CSVAVEEGGYTF

j_gene: TRBJ1-2
v_gene: TRBV4-1
CDR3aa: CASSQDLGAVMTYTF

j_gene: TRBJ2-5
v_gene: TRBV28
CDR3aa: CASSVRSEQETQYF

j_gene: TRBJ2-5
v_gene: TRBV5-5
CDR3aa: CASSLDRGRGETQYF

j_gene: TRBJ1-2
v_gene: TRBV12-3/TRBV12-4
CDR3aa: CASRNNYGYTF

j_gene: TRBJ2-3
v_gene: TRBV12-3/TRBV12-4
CDR3aa: CASSSLDPDTQYF

j_gene: TRBJ2-7
v_gene: TRBV20-1
CDR3aa: CSARDMTSGGSGEQYF

j_gene: TRBJ1-2
v_gene: TRBV6-5
CDR3aa: CASSYSPANYGYTF

j_gene: TRBJ2-7
v_gene: TRBV20-1
CDR3aa: CSAKPGQFLGYEQYF

j_gene: TRBJ2-1
v_gene: TRBV5-6
CDR3aa: CASSWDTYNEQFF

j_gene: TRBJ2-7
v_gene: TRBV6-1
CDR3aa: CASRPTGGGSSYEQYF

j_gene: TRBJ2-1
v_gene: TRBV6-5
CDR3aa: CASSYSGLVTRTEQFF